This T cell receptor beta chain was documented in a study of vaccination effects on CD4 cells after COVID-19. Study context: Convalescent patients (n = two) were sampled 16 days and one week prevaccination.

Cultured cells yielded isolated CD4+ T cells after about ten days. Convalescent patients had PCR-confirmed SARS-CoV-2 infection between March and December 2020. Half-medium exchanges with IL-2 medium took place on days 3 and 7. Concerning this clone itself: The antigen remains unidentified.

The assay was immunoSEQ multiplex PCR, and TCRdb's table has in-frame clones only and misses some. The sample yields 40,000 to 60,000 clones, 74% seen once. Study-wide findings and caveats: The authors studied few convalescent patients and collected no early post-infection timepoints.

Germline V gene lookup returns CDR1 MNHEY and CDR2 SVGAGI. CDR3 length equals 14 residues. The junction had 5 bases not matched to a gene; V was cut back by 10 bases and J by 2 bases. The sequence derives from a human donor who had a prior SARS-CoV-2 infection. This sequence joins TRBV6-5 and TRBJ2-3; 11 bases agree with TRBD2. The sequencing here drew on CD4+ T cells from PBMCs cultured without peptide, taken before COVID-19 vaccination. The CDR3 DNA is TGTGCCACCCTGGGACTAGCGGCCACAGATACGCAGTATTTT. It yields the protein CATLGLAATDTQYF.